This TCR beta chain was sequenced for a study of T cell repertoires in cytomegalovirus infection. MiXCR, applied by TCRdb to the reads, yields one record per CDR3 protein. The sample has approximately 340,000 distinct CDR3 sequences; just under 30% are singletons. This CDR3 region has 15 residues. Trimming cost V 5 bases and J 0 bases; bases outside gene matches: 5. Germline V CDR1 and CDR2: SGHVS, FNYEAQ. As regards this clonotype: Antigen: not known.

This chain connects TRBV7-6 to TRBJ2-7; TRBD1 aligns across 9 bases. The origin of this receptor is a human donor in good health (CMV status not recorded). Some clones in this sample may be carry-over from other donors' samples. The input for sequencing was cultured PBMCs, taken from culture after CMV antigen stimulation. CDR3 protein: CASSVDRGVSYEQYF. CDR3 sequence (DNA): TGTGCCAGCAGCGTAGACAGGGGGGTCTCCTACGAGCAGTACTTC.